These T cell receptor beta chains were read from a single sample in a study of CD8 T cells in Susac syndrome. TCRdb independently ran MiXCR on the immunoSEQ multiplex PCR reads; one entry per CDR3 protein. This table has fewer than 150,000 distinct CDR3 sequences, nearly 95% appearing once. The specimen sequenced was CD8+ T cells from PBMCs. These TCRs come from a human donor in good health. CDR3s include the opening cysteine and the closing phenylalanine or tryptophan. Not all rows give a size; the values are once, few, many and, for expanded clones, a class.

V gene,clone size,CDR3 protein
TRBV2,.,CASIGQGENEQFF
TRBV20-1,.,CSAIGLAEHPGELFF
TRBV9,once,CASSVECTASGSMDTQYF
TRBV30,.,CAWSVRQIPYEQYF
TRBV9,.,CASSHSGSGANVLTF
TRBV6-5,.,CASSYSSGGSYTF
TRBV4-2,.,CASSQELGRGGEQYF
TRBV20-1,.,CTIQGGITDTQYF
TRBV3-1,few,CASSQIYEQYF
TRBV5-4,.,CASSYRLAGVAGANVLTF
TRBV6-2/TRBV6-3,.,CASSPDLDTQYF
TRBV9,.,CASSPRTGIGWGYTF
TRBV28,.,CASSLGQGGDEQYF
TRBV4-3,.,CASSQDNRASYEQYF
TRBV4-2,.,CASSPSPPKIARGKVIQYF
TRBV11-2,.,CASSLWVTPYEQYF
TRBV25-1,.,CASSQRGTNYEQYF
TRBV28,.,CASRRGGGYTF
TRBV30,.,CAWSRATGELFF
TRBV28,.,CASSDSLLNTQYF
TRBV29-1,.,CSVPSGRANEQFF
TRBV29-1,once,CSVEAGRGLYEQYF
TRBV4-3,.,CASSQDRSGSNEQFF
TRBV25-1,.,CASSEAFSYEQYF
TRBV27,.,CATKWGDVLTF
TRBV6-2/TRBV6-3,.,CASSGLAGPDNEQFF
TRBV6-1,.,CASSATRQLPSYEQYF
TRBV7-9,.,CASSRGFEQYF
TRBV7-8,.,CASLGQGKFNEQFF
TRBV9,.,CASSVPGARNEQFF
TRBV12-3/TRBV12-4,.,CASSFGTSVYNEQFF
TRBV20-1,.,CSANRQFKVFEQFF
TRBV4-1,once,CASSQDDIGGETQYF
TRBV27,.,CASSLWGKNQPQHF
TRBV7-9,.,CASSPDSNQETQYF
TRBV4-3,.,CASSQGREGGYEQYF
TRBV4-3,.,CASSQGQGAEAFF
TRBV7-9,once,CASSLDREEAQYF
TRBV20-1,.,CSALGQGIGYIGELFF
TRBV9,.,CASSVVSSGRETQYF
TRBV12-3/TRBV12-4,.,CASSPRGLAIYEQYF
TRBV20-1,.,CSAVDYKINSYNEQFF
TRBV5-1,.,CASSLAGTQETQYF
TRBV29-1,.,CSVAVPSGTAYEQYF
TRBV20-1,.,CSARVLGLGEKLFF
TRBV20-1,.,CSARGEFGNEQFF
TRBV7-3,.,CASSETGTWGETQYF
TRBV4-1,.,CASSLKANEQFF
TRBV4-3,.,CASSQDPAGDVKGEQFF
TRBV3-1,once,CASSQGTGESYNEQFF
TRBV15,.,CATSSPGRENGYTF
TRBV2,.,CASSEARGAPTLNTEAFF
TRBV15,.,CATRGGRNEKLFF
TRBV29-1,.,CSVDHSGSGNEQYF
TRBV7-9,once,CASSSPALTGLIDTQYF
TRBV5-1,.,CASTYRGPSYNEQFF